This T cell receptor (beta chain) was recorded in a study of blood T cell repertoires in COVID-19. Study details: Samples representing acute and convalescent COVID-19 were sourced from the United States, Italy and Spain.

Germline CDR1 reads MNHEY; CDR2 reads SVGAGI. The CDR3 length is 14 residues. With 5 bases clipped from V and 2 bases from J, the junction kept 4 bases outside the gene matches. The table came from immunoSEQ multiplex PCR; TCRdb's copy has only in-frame clones and leaves some out. Found here are hundreds of thousands of clones, around 87% of them singletons; the top ten hold about 2.2%. The V gene is TRBV6-5, the J gene TRBJ1-1, with TRBD1 matching over 8 bases. Sequenced input: peripheral blood. The sequence was obtained from a woman aged 45-60 years who had recovered from COVID-19. CDR3 loop: CASSLTGGNTEAFF. DNA for the CDR3: TGTGCCAGCAGTCTCACAGGGGGAAACACTGAAGCTTTCTTT.